Shown below are 19 T cell receptor beta chains from a single sample sequenced in a study of technical replicates of blood from a handful of donors. The data were produced by immunoSEQ multiplex PCR, yet TCRdb's version contains in-frame clones alone and is incomplete. Here the sample spans about 80,000 clones, around nine tenths being singletons. Input material: T cells isolated from PBMCs. These receptors were obtained from a human donor in good health.

This chain links TRBV18 with TRBJ2-3; tentatively, D is TRBD2 (5 bases). This CDR3 has 14 residues. The V end lost 0 bases, the J end lost 5 bases, and 9 bases lay between the germline ends. Germline V gene sequence: CDR1 KGHSH, CDR2 LQKENI. The CDR3 DNA is TGTGCCAGCTCACCACCCGGTCGGGAAGATACGCAGTATTTT. This encodes CASSPPGREDTQYF.

A single count supports this clone. The chain is built from TRBV2 and TRBJ2-7; TRBD2 agrees at 8 bases. The V gene's germline CDR1 is SNHLY and CDR2 FYNNEI. J was trimmed by 3 bases and V by 5 bases; bases with no gene match: 9. The CDR3 has 15 amino acids. CDR3 loop: CASSPSGRLYYEQYF. CDR3 in DNA: TGTGCCAGCAGTCCGAGCGGGAGACTATACTACGAGCAGTACTTC.

Concerning this clone: Different DNA sequences within this sample yield the same CDR3. The chain uses TRBV5-1 and TRBJ2-7; TRBD1 is a possible D gene (6 bases). This CDR3 comprises 13 residues. Germline lookup yields CDR1 SGHRS and CDR2 YFSETQ. The ends were cut back, 2 bases at V and 1 base at J, with 7 bases in the middle. CDR3 coding DNA: TGCGCCAGCAGCTTCGGACAGTCCTACGAGCAGTACTTC. Its translation is CASSFGQSYEQYF.

This chain uses TRBV7-8 with TRBJ2-1, with D maybe TRBD2 (5 bases). Looked up from germline, CDR1 is SGHVS and CDR2 is FQNEAQ. With 2 bases removed from V and 10 bases from J, the gap between germline ends came to 9 bases. The CDR3 is 12 amino acids. CDR3 nucleotides: TGTGCCAGCAGCTTAAGTCGGAGGGAGCAGTTCTTC. Translation gives CASSLSRREQFF.

The rearrangement links TRBV27 to TRBJ2-5, with 7 bases lining up with TRBD2. The ends lost 5 bases at V and 4 bases at J; junction bases unmatched: 4. The CDR3 is 13 amino acids. Germline CDR1 MNHEY, CDR2 SMNVEV (reference sequence). This CDR3 is CASSLSGSETQYF. Written as DNA, the CDR3 is TGTGCCAGCAGTCTTAGCGGGTCAGAGACCCAGTACTTC.

This chain connects TRBV7-9 to TRBJ1-1; D is undetermined. From germline, CDR1 is SEHNR and CDR2 FQNEAQ (reference sequence). This CDR3 is 14 amino acids long. V lost 4 bases to trimming and J lost 5 bases, with 14 bases between them. The chain's CDR3 is CASSSRTPGTEAFF. The CDR3 bases are TGTGCCAGCAGCTCTAGGACCCCGGGAACTGAAGCTTTCTTT.

V usage is TRBV11-2 and J usage is TRBJ2-5; 8 nucleotides agree with TRBD2. The CDR3 extends over 20 amino acids. CDR1 is SGHAT, CDR2 FQNNGV, per germline. Trimming removed 0 bases from V and 2 bases from J; junction bases left unmatched: 17. The CDR3 is CASSLEFSDGTRGRQETQYF. The CDR3 region has the DNA TGTGCCAGCAGCTTAGAGTTCTCGGACGGGACTAGGGGTCGTCAAGAGACCCAGTACTTC.

The rearrangement uses TRBV28 and TRBJ1-5, with 8 bases fitting TRBD1. The V gene's germline CDR1 is MDHEN and CDR2 SYDVKM. The CDR3 has 14 residues. Losses at the gene ends were 4 bases for V and 7 bases for J; bases not matched to a gene: 6. CDR3 region: CASSSRTGHQPQHF. The CDR3 nucleotides are TGTGCCAGCAGTTCGAGGACAGGGCACCAGCCCCAGCATTTT.

The V gene is TRBV4-2, the J gene TRBJ2-5; 8 bases align to TRBD1. CDR1 is LGHNA, CDR2 YNFKEQ, per germline. The CDR3 is 16 amino acids. The ends lost 3 bases at V and 1 base at J; junction bases unmatched: 7. CDR3 DNA sequence: TGTGCCAGCAGCCATCTCTCGGACAGGGTCCAAGAGACCCAGTACTTC. Its protein is CASSHLSDRVQETQYF.

This chain connects TRBV11-2 to TRBJ2-2, with 7 bases that match TRBD2. Losses at the gene ends were 0 bases for V and 8 bases for J; bases not matched to a gene: 9. The CDR3 runs to 16 residues. The germline V gene encodes CDR1 SGHAT and CDR2 FQNNGV. CDR3 residues: CASSLEAGMSSGELFF. CDR3 DNA: TGTGCCAGCAGCTTAGAAGCGGGGATGTCTTCGGGGGAGCTGTTTTTT.

This chain uses TRBV5-1 with TRBJ2-7; a weak D match, TRBD1 (6 bases). This CDR3 has 13 amino acids. The V and J ends lost 4 bases and 2 bases respectively, with 10 bases between them. Germline V gene data show CDR1 as SGHRS and CDR2 as YFSETQ. This CDR3 is CASSPGQTYEQYF. The DNA of the CDR3 is TGCGCCAGCAGCCCTGGACAGACCTACGAGCAGTACTTC. Variable domain in full (rest from reference TRBV5-1 and TRBJ2-7): KAGVTQTPRYLIKTRGQQVTLSCSPISGHRSVSWYQQTPGQGLQFLFEYFSETQRNKGNFPGRFSGRQFSNSRSEMNVSTLELGDSALYLCASSPGQTYEQYFGPGTRLTVT.

The J gene is TRBJ2-1, the V gene TRBV19; TRBD2 aligns across 7 bases. Germline V gene data show CDR1 as LNHDA and CDR2 as SQIVND (reference sequence). The CDR3 sequence is 15 residues long. The ends lost 2 bases at V and 2 bases at J; junction bases unmatched: 3. The CDR3 DNA reads TGTGCCAGTAGTATAAGGGACTACCCCTACAATGAGCAGTTCTTC. Translating gives CASSIRDYPYNEQFF.

This clone was counted a single time. This sequence joins TRBV6-1 and TRBJ1-1; 7 bases match TRBD1. J lost 7 bases, V lost 2 bases, and 4 bases had no gene match. Germline-derived CDR1 and CDR2 are MNHNS and SASEGT. The CDR3 sequence is 13 residues long. The CDR3 spells CASSERRDSEAFF. As DNA, the CDR3 is TGTGCCAGCAGTGAACGCCGGGACAGTGAAGCTTTCTTT.

V usage is TRBV6-6 and J usage is TRBJ1-2, with 7 positions matching TRBD1. Per germline, CDR1 MNHNY and CDR2 SVGAGI (reference sequence). V shed 10 bases, J shed 7 bases, and the junction held 12 bases outside the gene matches. This CDR3 comprises 13 residues. The CDR3 here is CATSLGDSIGYTF. CDR3 coding DNA: TGTGCCACCTCCTTAGGGGACAGTATTGGCTACACCTTC.

This chain links TRBV6-6 with TRBJ1-2, with 7 positions matching TRBD1. The CDR3 totals 12 residues. The germline gives CDR1 MNHNY, CDR2 SVGAGI (reference sequence). The V gene end was trimmed by 9 bases and the J gene end by 3 bases; junction bases not matched to a gene: 4. The DNA for the CDR3 is TGTGCCAGTACCGGGACAGACTATGGCTACACCTTC. Its translation: CASTGTDYGYTF.

The V and J genes are TRBV9 and TRBJ2-3, with D hard to call. This CDR3 has 11 amino acids. The V end lost 3 bases, the J end lost 4 bases, and 3 bases lay between the germline ends. In germline, CDR1 is SGDLS, CDR2 YYNGEE. The CDR3 protein is CASSASDTQYF. DNA for the CDR3: TGTGCCAGCAGCGCGTCAGATACGCAGTATTTT.

The chain uses TRBV7-9 and TRBJ1-1, with 7 bases that match TRBD1. Germline loops: CDR1 SEHNR, CDR2 FQNEAQ (reference sequence). The CDR3 covers 14 residues. Trimming cost V 4 bases and J 4 bases; bases outside gene matches: 6. The CDR3 nucleotides read TGTGCCAGCAGCTCAGGACAGGCACGCACTGAAGCTTTCTTT. Residues: CASSSGQARTEAFF.

The chain is built from TRBV27 and TRBJ2-1; a possible D gene is TRBD1 (5 bases). V lost 4 bases, J lost 6 bases, and 16 bases lay in between. This CDR3 comprises 15 residues. Per the germline V gene, CDR1 is MNHEY and CDR2 is SMNVEV (reference sequence). The CDR3 spells CASSSREISGNEQFF. The DNA of the CDR3 is TGTGCCAGCAGTTCCAGGGAAATATCTGGCAATGAGCAGTTCTTC.

Details on this clone: Mismatch with germline at one junction end may stem from a read error. The chain links TRBV7-7 to TRBJ2-1, with 9 positions matching TRBD1. CDR1 SSHAT and CDR2 FNYEAQ come from the germline V gene (reference sequence). This CDR3 comprises 14 residues. The CDR3 region has the DNA TGTGCTAGCAGTCCCGGGACAGGGCACAATGAGCAGTTCTTC. Its translation is CASSPGTGHNEQFF.